A single sample is the source of the 25 T cell receptor beta chains below, sequenced in a study of CD8+ T cells in alopecia areata. Treatment of the sample: oral pan-JAK inhibitor, 5-10 mg twice daily. Extraction of RNA preceded its reverse transcription into cDNA, which served as the sequencing template. The table came from immunoSEQ multiplex PCR; TCRdb's copy has only in-frame clones and leaves some out. The profile shows approximately 160,000 clones, approximately 62% of them singletons. Here the sequenced sample was CD4+ T cells sorted from blood, taken at week 24, from a patient treated with tofacitinib. These receptors were collected from a human donor with alopecia areata.

Concerning this clone itself: Different DNA sequences within this sample yield the same CDR3. The gene calls are TRBV5-1 and TRBJ1-2; the D is unclear. There are 13 residues in the CDR3. Germline V gene sequence: CDR1 SGHRS, CDR2 YFSETQ. Trimming pared 0 bases from V and 3 bases from J, leaving 6 bases between. The CDR3 loop reads CASSLEGDYGYTF. For the CDR3, the DNA is TGCGCCAGCAGCTTGGAGGGAGACTATGGCTACACCTTC.

V usage is TRBV28 and J usage is TRBJ2-7, with 7 bases lining up with TRBD1. V lost 8 bases to trimming and J lost 4 bases; unmatched junction nucleotides: 8. The CDR3 length is 13 residues. Germline V gene sequence: CDR1 MDHEN, CDR2 SYDVKM. CDR3 DNA sequence: TGTGCCAGCGGTACAGGGGAATTGTACGAGCAGTACTTC. It yields the protein CASGTGELYEQYF.

This clone was counted only a few times. The chain employs TRBV9 and TRBJ2-5, with unresolved D. V lost 2 bases, J lost 0 bases, and 2 bases lay in between. From germline, CDR1 is SGDLS and CDR2 YYNGEE. This CDR3 spans 12 amino acids. In DNA, the CDR3 is TGTGCCAGCAGCGTTCACCAAGAGACCCAGTACTTC. It translates to CASSVHQETQYF.

This chain joins TRBV14 and TRBJ2-1; perhaps TRBD1 as D (6 bases). From germline, CDR1 is SGHDN and CDR2 FVKESK. CDR3 length: 16 residues. Trimming pared 3 bases from V and 4 bases from J, leaving 16 bases between. Here the CDR3 reads CASSQRKDSPYNEQFF. The CDR3 DNA is TGTGCCAGCAGCCAGAGGAAGGACAGCCCTTACAATGAGCAGTTCTTC.

The rearrangement joins TRBV30 to TRBJ2-1; D gene uncertain. Per germline, CDR1 GTSNPN and CDR2 SVGIG (reference sequence). CDR3 length: 12 residues. Trimming left V 4 bases short and J 4 bases short, with 8 bases between. DNA of the CDR3: TGTGCCTGGAACGACCTTTACAATGAGCAGTTCTTC. It codes for CAWNDLYNEQFF.

The chain carries TRBV11-1 and TRBJ1-6; D not certain. V lost 2 bases and J lost 7, with 6 bases in between. The V gene's germline CDR1 is SGHAT and CDR2 FQDESV (reference sequence). The CDR3 is 13 amino acids. The CDR3 sequence: CASSLKVNSPLHF. The CDR3 region has the DNA TGTGCCAGCAGCTTAAAGGTGAATTCACCCCTCCACTTT.

This chain connects TRBV5-1 to TRBJ2-3, with TRBD1 matching 7 bases. Trimming cost V 0 bases and J 2 bases; bases outside gene matches: 15. There are 19 residues in the CDR3. Germline CDR1 and CDR2: SGHRS and YFSETQ. The CDR3 nucleotides read TGCGCCAGCAGCTTGGCCCACAGGGGTATTGTGGCGATCACAGATACGCAGTATTTT. Amino acid sequence: CASSLAHRGIVAITDTQYF. Complete variable domain (other parts from reference TRBV5-1 and TRBJ2-3): KAGVTQTPRYLIKTRGQQVTLSCSPISGHRSVSWYQQTPGQGLQFLFEYFSETQRNKGNFPGRFSGRQFSNSRSEMNVSTLELGDSALYLCASSLAHRGIVAITDTQYFGPGTRLTVL.

On this clone itself: The sample has other DNA sequences that encode this CDR3 too. J is TRBJ2-5 and V is TRBV9; weak D call: TRBD1 (5 bases). The V end lost 0 bases, the J end lost 3 bases, and 6 bases lay between the germline ends. Looked up from germline, CDR1 is SGDLS and CDR2 is YYNGEE. This CDR3 is built from 13 residues. CDR3 nucleotides: TGTGCCAGCAGCGTAGGCAGGGAAGAGACCCAGTACTTC. Residues: CASSVGREETQYF. Full variable domain (outside the CDR3, taken from reference TRBV9 and TRBJ2-5): DSGVTQTPKHLITATGQRVTLRCSPRSGDLSVYWYQQSLDQGLQFLIQYYNGEERAKGNILERFSAQQFPDLHSELNLSSLELGDSALYFCASSVGREETQYFGPGTRLLVL.

This clone was seen a few times. This chain links TRBV11-2 with TRBJ1-1; 7 nucleotides match TRBD1. V was clipped by 1 base and J by 4 bases; unmatched bases: 3. This CDR3 has 14 amino acids. Germline V gene data show CDR1 as SGHAT and CDR2 as FQNNGV. The CDR3 nucleotides read TGTGCCAGCAGCTTAGCCCCAGGGGGCACTGAAGCTTTCTTT. Translation gives CASSLAPGGTEAFF.

This clone has a handful of counts. The rearrangement joins TRBV19 to TRBJ1-5; no clear D. Trimming removed 3 bases at V and 5 bases at J, with 8 bases between. Germline V gene data show CDR1 as LNHDA and CDR2 as SQIVND (reference sequence). The CDR3 extends over 13 amino acids. CDR3 sequence reads: CASSMRWDQPQHF. CDR3 nucleotides: TGTGCCAGTAGTATGAGGTGGGATCAGCCCCAGCATTTT.

This clone was detected a few times. This chain links TRBV19 with TRBJ1-2; TRBD1 agrees at 9 bases. V shed 5 bases, J shed 6 bases, and the junction held 10 bases outside the gene matches. This CDR3 is built from 15 residues. From germline, CDR1 is LNHDA and CDR2 SQIVND (reference sequence). The CDR3 region has the DNA TGTGCCAGTAGTTTCCGGGACAGGGTGAAAGATGGCTACACCTTC. Protein sequence: CASSFRDRVKDGYTF.

J is TRBJ2-7 and V is TRBV2; D is ambiguous. Germline values: CDR1 SNHLY, CDR2 FYNNEI. V was cut by 7 bases and J by 3 bases, with 16 bases left in between. This CDR3 is built from 14 residues. The CDR3 sequence is CASTEPTQYYEQYF. The DNA for the CDR3 is TGTGCCAGCACCGAGCCAACACAGTACTACGAGCAGTACTTC.

J is TRBJ1-1 and V is TRBV4-1; D gene uncertain. Per the germline V gene, CDR1 is MGHRA and CDR2 is YSYEKL. There are 16 residues in the CDR3. V was pared by 0 bases and J by 1 base, with 12 bases between. Here the CDR3 DNA reads TGCGCCAGCAGCCAAGATGGCACGCTCCGGAACACTGAAGCTTTCTTT. Its protein is CASSQDGTLRNTEAFF.

The chain couples TRBV7-9 to TRBJ2-5, with TRBD1 matching 8 bases. CDR1 is SEHNR and CDR2 is FQNEAQ in the germline V gene (reference sequence). V trimming: 2 bases; J trimming: 2 bases; junction bases outside the gene matches: 4. This CDR3 is built from 15 residues. CDR3 sequence reads: CASSLSRTGQETQYF. The CDR3 DNA is TGTGCCAGCAGCTTATCGAGGACAGGGCAAGAGACCCAGTACTTC.

The V gene is TRBV6-6, the J gene TRBJ2-1, with 8 bases that match TRBD2. J was trimmed by 7 bases and V by 4 bases; bases with no gene match: 6. CDR3 length: 14 amino acids. Germline CDR1 reads MNHNY; CDR2 reads SVGAGI (reference sequence). The chain's CDR3 is CASSSRGGLNEQFF. The CDR3 DNA reads as TGTGCCAGCAGTTCACGGGGGGGTCTAAATGAGCAGTTCTTC.

CDR3 in amino acids: CASSELRGFDSYEQYF. DNA for the CDR3: TGTGCCAGCAGTGAATTAAGAGGGTTTGATTCCTACGAGCAGTACTTC. The V call is TRBV25-1, the J call TRBJ2-7; possibly TRBD2 for D (5 bases). CDR1 and CDR2 from the germline V gene are MGHDK and SYGVNS. CDR3 length equals 16 residues. The V end lost 1 base, the J end lost 1 base, and 14 bases lay between the germline ends.

The chain couples TRBV18 to TRBJ2-5; no firm D call. With 3 bases removed from V and 0 bases from J, the gap between germline ends came to 5 bases. Per the germline V gene, CDR1 is KGHSH and CDR2 is LQKENI. This CDR3 has 13 residues. CDR3 DNA: TGTGCCAGCTCACCTCGGGACCAAGAGACCCAGTACTTC. Amino acid sequence: CASSPRDQETQYF.

The V call is TRBV6-5, the J call TRBJ2-7, with 9 bases fitting TRBD1. Germline CDR1 is MNHEY and CDR2 is SVGAGI. The CDR3 loop spans 15 amino acids. V shed 6 bases and J 7 bases; nucleotides not matched to a gene: 13. CDR3 amino acids: CASSGTGKRTREQYF. The CDR3 DNA sequence: TGTGCCAGCAGCGGGACAGGGAAGAGGACGAGGGAGCAGTACTTC.

The V gene is TRBV6-5, the J gene TRBJ2-7; the match to TRBD1 covers 10 bases. Germline values: CDR1 MNHEY, CDR2 SVGAGI. The CDR3 has 14 amino acids. With 4 bases clipped from V and 4 bases from J, the junction kept 4 bases outside the gene matches. In DNA form, the CDR3 reads TGTGCCAGCAGTTCCCGGGACAGGGGATACGAGCAGTACTTC. It is translated as CASSSRDRGYEQYF.

CDR3 in amino acids: CASSRIGTPVTYEQFF. In DNA form, the CDR3 reads TGTGCCAGCAGCCGGATCGGGACCCCAGTAACCTATGAGCAGTTCTTC. The chain combines TRBV7-3 with TRBJ2-1, with D perhaps assigned TRBD1 or TRBD2 (5 bases each). Germline CDR1 is SGHTA and CDR2 is FQGTGA. Trimming removed 5 bases from V and 8 bases from J, with 22 bases in between. The CDR3 totals 16 residues.

The V gene is TRBV25-1, the J gene TRBJ1-5, with D unclear. This CDR3 is 14 amino acids long. The germline gives CDR1 MGHDK, CDR2 SYGVNS. Trimming removed 2 bases from V and 4 bases from J, with 9 bases in between. The CDR3 sequence: CASSESGRNQPQHF. The CDR3 coding sequence is TGTGCCAGCAGTGAAAGTGGGCGAAATCAGCCCCAGCATTTT.

The chain combines TRBV7-9 with TRBJ1-5; no reliable D call. V was pared by 1 base and J by 5 bases, with 3 bases between. The germline V gene encodes CDR1 SEHNR and CDR2 FQNEAQ (reference sequence). This CDR3 region has 12 residues. The CDR3 region has the DNA TGTGCCAGCAGCTTAGTCGATCAGCCCCAGCATTTT. Protein product: CASSLVDQPQHF.

V usage is TRBV28 and J usage is TRBJ1-3, with D perhaps matching TRBD1 (5 bases). CDR1 and CDR2 from the germline V gene are MDHEN and SYDVKM. Trimming cost V 4 bases and J 0 bases, with 13 bases left between them. The CDR3 covers 16 residues. CDR3 amino acids: CASSSPGLSSGNTIYF. The CDR3 bases are TGTGCCAGCAGTTCTCCGGGACTGAGCTCTGGAAACACCATATATTTT. The variable domain in full, completed from reference TRBV28 and TRBJ1-3, reads DVKVTQSSRYLVKRTGEKVFLECVQDMDHENMFWYRQDPGLGLRLIYFSYDVKMKEKGDIPEGYSVSREKKERFSLILESASTNQTSMYLCASSSPGLSSGNTIYFGEGSWLTVV.

The chain uses TRBV7-2 and TRBJ2-7; D remains ambiguous. The CDR3 loop spans 14 amino acids. The V end lost 2 bases, the J end lost 2 bases, and 10 bases lay between the germline ends. Germline assignment: CDR1 SGHTA and CDR2 FQGNSA. The CDR3 DNA sequence: TGTGCCAGCAGCTTATATGGCTCTCCCTACGAGCAGTACTTC. Encoded protein: CASSLYGSPYEQYF.

The chain links TRBV29-1 to TRBJ1-1; TRBD1 aligns across 8 bases. Trimming removed 6 bases from V and 1 base from J; junction bases left unmatched: 10. The CDR3 sequence is 15 residues long. Germline V gives CDR1 SQVTM, CDR2 ANQGSEA. CDR3 in DNA: TGCAGCGTCCCTAAGACAGGGGAGACGAACACTGAAGCTTTCTTT. Its translation: CSVPKTGETNTEAFF.